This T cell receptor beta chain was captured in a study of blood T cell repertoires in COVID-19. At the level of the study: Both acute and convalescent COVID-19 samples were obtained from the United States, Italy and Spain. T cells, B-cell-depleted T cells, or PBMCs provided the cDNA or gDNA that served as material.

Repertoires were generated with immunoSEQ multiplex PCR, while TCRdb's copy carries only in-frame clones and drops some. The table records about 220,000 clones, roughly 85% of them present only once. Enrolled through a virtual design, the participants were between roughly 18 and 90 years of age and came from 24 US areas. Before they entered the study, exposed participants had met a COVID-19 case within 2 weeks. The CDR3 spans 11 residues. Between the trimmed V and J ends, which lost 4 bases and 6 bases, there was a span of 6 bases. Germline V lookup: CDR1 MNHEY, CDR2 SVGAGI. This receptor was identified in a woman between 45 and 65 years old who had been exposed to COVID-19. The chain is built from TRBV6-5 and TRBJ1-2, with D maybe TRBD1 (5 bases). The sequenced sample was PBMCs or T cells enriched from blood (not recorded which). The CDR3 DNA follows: TGTGCCAGCAGTTCGGGGGATGGCTACACCTTC. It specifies CASSSGDGYTF.